What follows describes a single T cell receptor beta chain. There is no known antigen for this receptor. Base qualities are not provided; no much larger clone lies one nucleotide away. This entry belongs to a study of memory CD4+ T cells and cytomegalovirus serostatus (dated by TCRdb to between 2019 and 2020). Regarding the research as a whole: The cohort comprised around 35 healthy Belgian adults, 9 CMV seropositive and 24 CMV seronegative. To replicate a published TCR-based CMV serostatus classifier, the researchers sequenced the CD4+ memory TCRbeta repertoires of a Belgian cohort whose cytomegalovirus serostatus was known. Study-wide findings and limitations: Results were interpreted as suggesting that the CMV-associated TCR signature is largely present in the CD4+ memory repertoire. CMV serostatus prediction reached a median bootstrapped AUC of roughly 0.95 with the original framework and just under 0.93 with a US-trained random forest. Among the 150 to 200 previously reported CMV-associated TCRbeta sequences, 67 showed up in the CD4+ memory repertoires, with each one found in between one and five individuals. The original-framework classifier achieved a median bootstrapped AUC of approximately 0.94 with a 95% CI of 0.76-1.00 on the Belgian cohort. Only CD4+CD45RO+ memory cells were sequenced, in contrast to the original study, in which naive and memory CD4+ and CD8+ populations were covered.

Genomic DNA was extracted from sorted cells with the Quick-DNA Microprep Kit. TCRbeta DNA was amplified with the immunoSEQ hsTCRbeta kit following the manufacturer's protocol. TCRbeta libraries were sequenced on an Illumina MiSeq instrument. Per the original workflow: After out-of-frame sequences were removed, 2,204,828 distinct TCRbeta sequences remained, averaging about 67,000 per individual. Two values were used to score each individual: the count of 164 previously reported CMV-associated TCRbeta sequences and the total count of productive distinct TCRbeta sequences. A beta-binomial model was reimplemented in Python, and scikit-learn random forests with default parameters were trained on US cohort data. On the Belgian cohort, classifier performance was reported as the median AUC, along with percentile confidence intervals, across 10,000 bootstrap iterations. TCRdb holds this immuneACCESS table with in-frame rearrangements only. Some clones are missing; in checked studies, unresolved V genes explain under half, and the rest has no known cause. For V, J and clone size, that table is used; D and trimming come from the DNA. The sample table contains about 57,000 clones; only one count was recorded for over 75% of them. The top ten constitute more than 0.75% of the sample.

Taken from the germline V gene, the CDR1 and CDR2 loops are SGHRS and YFSETQ. From V the trimming removes 0 bases and from J it removes 6 bases, while the gene matches leave 3 bases of the junction unaccounted for. The CDR3 sequence holds 15 residues, the cysteine and phenylalanine included. Only the CDR3 DNA stays, 45 bases, in frame from base 1. Single viable CD3+CD4+CD8-CD45RO+ cells were sorted as memory CD4+ T cells on a FACSAria II. CMV serostatus was determined using a Roche Elecsys assay that detects serum IgG against CMV pp150, pp28, p38 and p52. After thawing, total CD4+ T cells were enriched by positive selection with CD4 magnetic microbeads. The samples came from a different study that was designed specifically to examine the CD4+ T cell memory repertoire. Peripheral blood mononuclear cells were isolated and cryopreserved according to standard operating procedures, and serum was kept at -80 degrees C. Staining used CD3-PerCP (BW264/56), CD4-APC (RPA-T4), CD45RO-PE (UCHT1) and CD8-Pacific Orange (3B5) antibodies, with Sytox blue excluding non-viable cells.

This clonotype originated in an adult in good health and CMV-seronegative. Sequencing input: memory CD4+ T cells from blood. The sequence links TRBV5-1 to TRBJ2-4, and 10 junctional nucleotides match TRBD2. For the CDR3, the sequence is CASSLAASGRNIQYF. DNA sequence: TGCGCCAGCAGCTTGGCCGCTAGCGGGAGAAACATTCAGTACTTC. Here the CDR3 is joined to the reference TRBV5-1 and TRBJ2-4 genes, and the full variable domain is: KAGVTQTPRYLIKTRGQQVTLSCSPISGHRSVSWYQQTPGQGLQFLFEYFSETQRNKGNFPGRFSGRQFSNSRSEMNVSTLELGDSALYLCASSLAASGRNIQYFGAGTRLSVL.